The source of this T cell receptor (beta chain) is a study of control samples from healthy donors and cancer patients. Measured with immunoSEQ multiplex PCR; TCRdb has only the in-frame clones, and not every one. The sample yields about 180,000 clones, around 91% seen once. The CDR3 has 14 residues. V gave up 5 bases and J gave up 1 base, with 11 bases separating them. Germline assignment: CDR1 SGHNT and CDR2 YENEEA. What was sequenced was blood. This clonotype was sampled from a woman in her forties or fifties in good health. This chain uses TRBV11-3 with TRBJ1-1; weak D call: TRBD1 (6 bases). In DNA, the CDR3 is TGTGCCAGCAGCCTAGGGGGGCAGAACACTGAAGCTTTCTTT. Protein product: CASSLGGQNTEAFF.